Listed below are T cell receptor beta chains from one sample, sequenced in a study of identical twins. TCRdb analysed the 5' RACE reads with MiXCR anew, one entry per CDR3 protein. The table records some 500,000 distinct CDR3 sequences, roughly an eighth of them present only once. The sample was also linked to a second study, of yellow fever vaccine responses in identical twins.

The sequenced sample was CD4+ T cells sorted from blood. These receptors all stem from a woman under 30 in good health. CDR3s include the opening cysteine and the closing phenylalanine or tryptophan. The D gene is left open where the match is weak. Clone size appears in some rows only: once, few, many, or a class for an expanded clone.

cdr3_nt,cdr3_aa,v_call,j_call,clone_size,d_call
TGCAGCGTTGATAAGGACAACACAGATACGCAGTATTTT,CSVDKDNTDTQYF,TRBV29-1,TRBJ2-3,.,.
TGTGCCAGCAGTTCTCAACAGGGAAGGGTCCAGCCCCAGCATTTT,CASSSQQGRVQPQHF,TRBV28,TRBJ1-5,.,.
TGTGCCAGCAGGCGGGGCATCGTGGACTACGAGCAGTACTTC,CASRRGIVDYEQYF,TRBV27,TRBJ2-7,.,.
TGTGCCAGCAGTGGTGTGGGGAAGAACACTGAAGCTTTCTTT,CASSGVGKNTEAFF,TRBV25-1,TRBJ1-1,many,.
TGTGCCAGCAGCTCTCCTGGGAGTTATTATGGCTACACCTTC,CASSSPGSYYGYTF,TRBV9,TRBJ1-2,.,.
TGTGCCAGCAGCCGAAGGTGGGAACCCAGGTCCTACAATGAGCAGTTCTTC,CASSRRWEPRSYNEQFF,TRBV7-2,TRBJ2-1,.,.
TGTGCCAGCAGTAGGGGGGGAATCGAGACCCAGTACTTC,CASSRGGIETQYF,TRBV12-3/TRBV12-4,TRBJ2-5,few,.
TGTGCCAGCAGCCTCGGTTTAGGCGGTTTGGATACGCAGTATTTT,CASSLGLGGLDTQYF,TRBV6-1,TRBJ2-3,.,.
TGTGCCAGCAGCCACCCGGGCCCCATCACAGATACGCAGTATTTT,CASSHPGPITDTQYF,TRBV7-2,TRBJ2-3,.,.
TGTGCCAGCTCACAAAGGAACAGTAACTACGAGCAGTACTTC,CASSQRNSNYEQYF,TRBV18,TRBJ2-7,.,.
TGTGCCAGCAGCTTAGATCCAGGGGGCACTGAAGCTTTCTTT,CASSLDPGGTEAFF,TRBV7-2,TRBJ1-1,many,TRBD1
TGTGCCAGCCGTAGGACAGGGTCCTTCGAGCAGTACTTC,CASRRTGSFEQYF,TRBV25-1,TRBJ2-7,.,TRBD1
TGCAGCGTTGGGACTAGCGGGGGGGCCGATGAGCAGTTCTTC,CSVGTSGGADEQFF,TRBV29-1,TRBJ2-1,many,TRBD2
TGTGCCATCAGTGAGCGAGGCCGGCGGGATTCACCCCTCCACTTT,CAISERGRRDSPLHF,TRBV10-3,TRBJ1-6,.,.
TGTGCCAGCAGCCACAATTGGGAGACCCAGTACTTC,CASSHNWETQYF,TRBV11-3,TRBJ2-5,few,.
TGTGCCATCGGACGTACTCAGGAGCCCCAGCATTTT,CAIGRTQEPQHF,TRBV10-3,TRBJ1-5,few,.
TGTACCATCAAAGAAGCGGGATACCCGCAGTATTTT,CTIKEAGYPQYF,TRBV10-3,TRBJ2-3,few,TRBD2
TGCAGTGCTAGGCCCCTACATCAGGGGCCCAATCAGCCCCAGCATTTT,CSARPLHQGPNQPQHF,TRBV20-1,TRBJ1-5,few,.
TGTGCCAGCAGCCATAATGAAGGGGACAATGAGCAGTTCTTC,CASSHNEGDNEQFF,TRBV14,TRBJ2-1,many,.
TGTGCCAGCTCACCTCCAGAGACAGGGGGTGACTACGAGCAGTACTTC,CASSPPETGGDYEQYF,TRBV18,TRBJ2-7,many,TRBD1